The 18 T cell receptor beta chains reported below all come from one sample, sequenced in a study of radiotherapy plus CTLA-4 blockade in lung cancer. Clones were read by immunoSEQ multiplex PCR, and TCRdb kept only the in-frame ones, dropping some. The sample lists 55,000 to 65,000 clones; 77% were seen once. Sample: peripheral blood, taken from a patient treated with radiotherapy plus ipilimumab. The receptors stem from a human donor with non-small cell lung cancer who had a partial response to radiotherapy plus ipilimumab.

This clone was counted between two and nine times. The chain joins TRBV6-1 to TRBJ1-3; D remains ambiguous. The CDR3 spans 17 residues. Between the trimmed V and J ends, which lost 0 bases and 4 bases, there was a span of 16 bases. Germline assignment: CDR1 MNHNS and CDR2 SASEGT. Here the CDR3 reads CASSEAWAGVSGNTIYF. CDR3 coding DNA: TGTGCCAGCAGTGAAGCGTGGGCAGGCGTCTCGGGAAACACCATATATTTT.

The gene calls are TRBV2 and TRBJ2-7, with D perhaps matching TRBD2 (7 bases). CDR1 is SNHLY, CDR2 FYNNEI, per germline. The CDR3 consists of 12 residues. Trimming pared 3 bases from V and 6 bases from J, leaving 9 bases between. CDR3 region: CASSDRGAEQYF. CDR3 nucleotides: TGTGCCAGCAGTGATCGGGGGGCCGAGCAGTACTTC. Variable domain in full (rest from reference TRBV2 and TRBJ2-7): EPEVTQTPSHQVTQMGQEVILRCVPISNHLYFYWYRQILGQKVEFLVSFYNNEISEKSEIFDDQFSVERPDGSNFTLKIRSTKLEDSAMYFCASSDRGAEQYFGPGTRLTVT.

The chain couples TRBV28 to TRBJ1-2; 9 positions match TRBD1. Trimming at V came to 4 bases and at J to 4 bases, leaving 7 bases not matched to a gene. Germline V gene lookup returns CDR1 MDHEN and CDR2 SYDVKM. The length of the CDR3 is 15 residues. CDR3 protein: CASSSNRGPIYGYTF. The CDR3 bases are TGTGCCAGCAGTTCGAACAGGGGGCCCATCTATGGCTACACCTTC.

V and J are TRBV12-5 and TRBJ1-5; 9 bases align to TRBD1. The CDR3 extends over 17 amino acids. V gave up 5 bases and J gave up 0 bases; unmatched junction bases: 8. Germline values: CDR1 LGHNT, CDR2 FRNRAP. The CDR3 region is CASGRDRAIYSNQPQHF. The DNA for the CDR3 is TGTGCTAGTGGTCGGGACAGGGCCATATATAGCAATCAGCCCCAGCATTTT.

J is TRBJ2-7 and V is TRBV5-1; tentative D call: TRBD1 (5 bases). This CDR3 contains 14 residues. From germline, CDR1 is SGHRS and CDR2 YFSETQ. Trimming removed 1 base at V and 4 bases at J, with 12 bases between. The CDR3 nucleotides read TGCGCCAGCAGCTTGTATCAGGGCCCTTACGAGCAGTACTTC. It encodes CASSLYQGPYEQYF. Variable domain in full (rest from reference TRBV5-1 and TRBJ2-7): KAGVTQTPRYLIKTRGQQVTLSCSPISGHRSVSWYQQTPGQGLQFLFEYFSETQRNKGNFPGRFSGRQFSNSRSEMNVSTLELGDSALYLCASSLYQGPYEQYFGPGTRLTVT.

The chain has TRBV28 and TRBJ1-2, with D perhaps TRBD1 (5 bases). V was trimmed by 3 bases and J by 8 bases, leaving 13 bases between them. The CDR3 spans 13 residues. Germline loops: CDR1 MDHEN, CDR2 SYDVKM. CDR3 in amino acids: CASSFEGRKGYTF. CDR3 nucleotides: TGTGCCAGCAGTTTTGAGGGGAGGAAGGGCTACACCTTC.

CDR3 region: CASSFWAGARTGELFF. CDR3 nucleotides: TGTGCCAGCAGCTTTTGGGCAGGGGCACGCACCGGGGAGCTGTTTTTT. J is TRBJ2-2 and V is TRBV11-2, with a tentative D call TRBD1 (6 bases). Germline V lookup: CDR1 SGHAT, CDR2 FQNNGV. V gave up 3 bases and J gave up 4 bases, with 15 bases separating them. This CDR3 is 16 amino acids long.

This clone was detected only a few times. The V gene is TRBV23-1, the J gene TRBJ2-7; 7 positions agree with TRBD2. TRBV23-1 is an ORF, and what it does is uncertain. V was clipped by 0 bases and J by 13 bases; unmatched bases: 9. The CDR3 loop spans 13 amino acids. CDR3 DNA: TGCGCCAGCAGTCAATCGTCTTCGACGGGAGGATACTTC. Protein: CASSQSSSTGGYF.

This chain joins TRBV4-3 and TRBJ2-1, with D perhaps matching TRBD1 (5 bases). The CDR3 is made up of 9 amino acids. Trimming pared 6 bases from V and 15 bases from J, leaving 9 bases between. CDR1 is LGHNA and CDR2 is YSLEER in the germline V gene. The CDR3 sequence is CASRNQGFF. CDR3 DNA: TGCGCCAGCAGGAATCAGGGGTTCTTC.

This chain uses TRBV5-5 with TRBJ2-5, with TRBD1 matching over 10 bases. The CDR3 consists of 15 residues. V lost 4 bases, J lost 6 bases, and 9 bases stayed unmatched. Germline V gives CDR1 SGHKS, CDR2 YYEKEE (reference sequence). The CDR3 loop reads CASSVYRTGGKTQYF. The CDR3 DNA sequence: TGTGCCAGCAGCGTTTATCGGACAGGGGGAAAGACCCAGTACTTC.

The genes are TRBV5-1 and TRBJ2-3, with D maybe TRBD2 (6 bases). Per germline, CDR1 SGHRS and CDR2 YFSETQ. The CDR3 has 14 amino acids. V lost 5 bases and J 0 bases, leaving 10 bases between the germline ends. The CDR3 DNA reads as TGCGCCAGCAGTCCAGGGACTAGCACAGATACGCAGTATTTT. Protein product: CASSPGTSTDTQYF.

The chain has TRBV7-2 and TRBJ2-1; no reliable D call. CDR1 and CDR2 (germline): SGHTA, FQGNSA. The CDR3 is 13 amino acids. V was pared by 0 bases and J by 7 bases, with 7 bases between. CDR3 protein: CASSLALRNEQFF. The CDR3 DNA follows: TGTGCCAGCAGCTTAGCGCTCAGAAATGAGCAGTTCTTC.

The gene calls are TRBV5-1 and TRBJ2-5, with 12 positions matching TRBD2. CDR1 and CDR2 from the germline V gene are SGHRS and YFSETQ. The CDR3 spans 15 residues. The J segment lost 4 bases and the V segment lost 1 base, leaving 2 bases of the junction unmatched. For the CDR3, the DNA is TGCGCCAGCAGCTTGTCTAGCGGGGGGGCAGAGACCCAGTACTTC. This translates into CASSLSSGGAETQYF.

CDR3 sequence reads: CASSPTSGGALETQYF. CDR3 bases: TGTGCCAGCAGCCCAACTAGCGGGGGGGCGTTAGAGACCCAGTACTTC. This chain uses TRBV9 with TRBJ2-5, with 13 nucleotides matching TRBD2. With 4 bases clipped from V and 4 bases from J, the junction kept 7 bases outside the gene matches. CDR1 SGDLS and CDR2 YYNGEE come from the germline V gene. CDR3 length: 16 residues. The full variable domain, completed using reference TRBV9 and TRBJ2-5, is DSGVTQTPKHLITATGQRVTLRCSPRSGDLSVYWYQQSLDQGLQFLIQYYNGEERAKGNILERFSAQQFPDLHSELNLSSLELGDSALYFCASSPTSGGALETQYFGPGTRLLVL.

V gene TRBV7-6 combines with J gene TRBJ2-1, with 8 bases matching TRBD2. CDR3 size: 13 residues. Trimming at V came to 4 bases and at J to 9 bases, leaving 5 bases not matched to a gene. The germline V gene encodes CDR1 SGHVS and CDR2 FNYEAQ. CDR3 sequence (DNA): TGTGCCAGCAGCTCAGGACTAGCAGTTGAGCAGTTCTTC. Translating it yields CASSSGLAVEQFF.

CDR3 DNA: TGTGCCATCAGTGAGACAACCGGGGAGCTGTTTTTT. Residues: CAISETTGELFF. The chain links TRBV10-3 to TRBJ2-2; D is ambiguous. CDR3 size: 12 residues. V lost 2 bases, J lost 5 bases, and 3 bases lay in between. From germline, CDR1 is ENHRY and CDR2 SYGVKD.

Comment on this clone: A read error may produce the germline difference seen at one junction end. The chain links TRBV7-6 to TRBJ1-2; a possible D gene is TRBD1 (6 bases). This CDR3 contains 19 residues. From germline, CDR1 is SGHVS and CDR2 FNYEAQ. CDR3 in DNA: TGTGCCAGCAGTTTAGAGCCCCGGGACATAAATCGAGGGGTCTCAGGCTACACCTTC. Translated: CASSLEPRDINRGVSGYTF.

V and J are TRBV23-1 and TRBJ2-7; TRBD1 matches at 9 bases. TRBV23-1 is identified as an open reading frame with a role that is uncertain. Trimming cost V 4 bases and J 2 bases; bases outside gene matches: 9. This CDR3 has 16 residues. This chain's CDR3 is CASSPFYRGRTYEQYF. The DNA for the CDR3 is TGCGCCAGCAGTCCCTTCTACAGGGGGCGAACCTACGAGCAGTACTTC.